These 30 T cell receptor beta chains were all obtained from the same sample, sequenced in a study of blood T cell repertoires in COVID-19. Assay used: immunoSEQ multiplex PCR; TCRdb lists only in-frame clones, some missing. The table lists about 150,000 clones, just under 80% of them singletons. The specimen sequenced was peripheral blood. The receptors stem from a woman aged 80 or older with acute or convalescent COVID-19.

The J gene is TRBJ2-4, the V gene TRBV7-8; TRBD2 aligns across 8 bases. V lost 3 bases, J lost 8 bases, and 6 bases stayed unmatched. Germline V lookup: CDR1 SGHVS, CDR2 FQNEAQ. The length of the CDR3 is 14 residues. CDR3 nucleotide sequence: TGTGCCAGCAGCTTGGTGGCGGGGGGCGACATTCAGTACTTC. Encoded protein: CASSLVAGGDIQYF.

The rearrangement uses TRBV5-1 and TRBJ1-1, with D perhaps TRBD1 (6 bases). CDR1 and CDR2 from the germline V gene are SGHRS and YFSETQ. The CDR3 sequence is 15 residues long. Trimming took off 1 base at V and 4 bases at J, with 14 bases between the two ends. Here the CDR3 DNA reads TGCGCCAGCAGCTTGACAGGGCAAGAGGGCACTGAAGCTTTCTTT. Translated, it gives CASSLTGQEGTEAFF.

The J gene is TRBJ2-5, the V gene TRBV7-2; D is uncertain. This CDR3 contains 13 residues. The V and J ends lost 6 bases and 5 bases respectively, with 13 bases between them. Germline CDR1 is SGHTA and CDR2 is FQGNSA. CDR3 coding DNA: TGTGCCAGCAGTCAACGTCCCCGGGAGACCCAGTACTTC. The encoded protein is CASSQRPRETQYF.

CDR3 protein: CASSEGGLAGGADTQYF. In DNA, the CDR3 is TGTGCCAGCAGTGAAGGGGGGCTAGCGGGAGGCGCAGATACGCAGTATTTT. This chain joins TRBV6-1 and TRBJ2-3, with 11 bases fitting TRBD2. From germline, CDR1 is MNHNS and CDR2 SASEGT. V lost 1 base, J lost 4 bases, and 7 bases stayed unmatched. This CDR3 spans 17 amino acids.

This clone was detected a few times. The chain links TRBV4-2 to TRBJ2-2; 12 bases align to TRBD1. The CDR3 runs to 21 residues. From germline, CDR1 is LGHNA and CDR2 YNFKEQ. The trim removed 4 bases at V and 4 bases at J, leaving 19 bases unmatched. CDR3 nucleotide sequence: TGTGCCAGCAGCCGCTCAATTTCCGGGACAGGGGGCAAGAGGAGCACCGGGGAGCTGTTTTTT. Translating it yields CASSRSISGTGGKRSTGELFF.

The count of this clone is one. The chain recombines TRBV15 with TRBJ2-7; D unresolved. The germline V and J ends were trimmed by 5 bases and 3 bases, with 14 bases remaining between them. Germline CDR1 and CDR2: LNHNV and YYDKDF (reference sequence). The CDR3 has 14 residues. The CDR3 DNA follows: TGTGCCACCAGCGAAGGCGGCAGCTTCTACGAGCAGTACTTC. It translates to CATSEGGSFYEQYF.

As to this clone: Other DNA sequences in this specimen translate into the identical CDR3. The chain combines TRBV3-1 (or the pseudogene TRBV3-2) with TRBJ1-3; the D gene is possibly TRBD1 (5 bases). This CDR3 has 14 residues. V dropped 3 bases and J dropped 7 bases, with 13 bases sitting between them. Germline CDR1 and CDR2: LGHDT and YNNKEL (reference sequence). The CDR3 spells CASSQSGSRNTIYF. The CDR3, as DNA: TGTGCCAGCAGCCAGTCAGGGTCTCGGAACACCATATATTTT.

The CDR3 nucleotides read TGCGCCAGCAGCTTGGTGACGGGGACAGGGATCCACGAGCAGTACTTC. Its protein product is CASSLVTGTGIHEQYF. This sequence joins TRBV5-1 and TRBJ2-7; 9 nucleotides line up with TRBD1. Germline lookup yields CDR1 SGHRS and CDR2 YFSETQ. This CDR3 region has 16 residues. V gave up 0 bases and J gave up 5 bases; unmatched junction bases: 9.

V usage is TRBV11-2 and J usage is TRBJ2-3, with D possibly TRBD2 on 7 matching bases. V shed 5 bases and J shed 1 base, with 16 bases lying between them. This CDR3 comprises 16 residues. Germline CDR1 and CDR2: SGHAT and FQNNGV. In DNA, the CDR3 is TGTGCCAGCAGCCCAGAAGGGGGGGTCGGCACAGATACGCAGTATTTT. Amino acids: CASSPEGGVGTDTQYF.

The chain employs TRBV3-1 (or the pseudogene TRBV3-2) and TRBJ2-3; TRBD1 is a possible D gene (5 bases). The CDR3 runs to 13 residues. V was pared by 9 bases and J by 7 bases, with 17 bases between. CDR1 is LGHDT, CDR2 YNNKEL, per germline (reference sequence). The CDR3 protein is CASCMKDSYTQYF. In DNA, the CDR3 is TGTGCCAGTTGCATGAAAGACAGCTATACGCAGTATTTT.

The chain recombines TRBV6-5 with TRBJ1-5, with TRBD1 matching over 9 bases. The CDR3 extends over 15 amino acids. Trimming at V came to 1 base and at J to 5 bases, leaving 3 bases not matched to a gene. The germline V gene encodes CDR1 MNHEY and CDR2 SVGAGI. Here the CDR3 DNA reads TGTGCCAGCAGTTACTACAGGGGGCGGGATCAGCCCCAGCATTTT. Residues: CASSYYRGRDQPQHF.

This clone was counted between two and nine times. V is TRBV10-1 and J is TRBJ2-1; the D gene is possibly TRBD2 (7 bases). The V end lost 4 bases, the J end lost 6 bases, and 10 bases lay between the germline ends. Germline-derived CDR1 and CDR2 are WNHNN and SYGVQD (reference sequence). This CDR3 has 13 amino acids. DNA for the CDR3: TGCGCCAGCAGTGGGGAGGGGGTCAATGAGCAGTTCTTC. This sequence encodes CASSGEGVNEQFF.

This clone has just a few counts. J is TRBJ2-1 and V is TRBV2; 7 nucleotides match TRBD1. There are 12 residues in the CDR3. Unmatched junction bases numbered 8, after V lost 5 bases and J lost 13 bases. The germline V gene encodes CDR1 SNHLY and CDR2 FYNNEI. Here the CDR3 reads CASSPDRDKQFF. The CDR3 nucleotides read TGTGCCAGCAGTCCAGACAGGGACAAACAGTTCTTC. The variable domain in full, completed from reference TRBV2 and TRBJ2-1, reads EPEVTQTPSHQVTQMGQEVILRCVPISNHLYFYWYRQILGQKVEFLVSFYNNEISEKSEIFDDQFSVERPDGSNFTLKIRSTKLEDSAMYFCASSPDRDKQFFGPGTRLTVL.

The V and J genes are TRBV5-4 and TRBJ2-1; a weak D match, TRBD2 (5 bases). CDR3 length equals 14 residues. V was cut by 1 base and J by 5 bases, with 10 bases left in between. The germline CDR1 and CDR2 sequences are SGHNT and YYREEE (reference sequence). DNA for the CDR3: TGTGCCAGCAGCTTGAATCGGGGTAACAATGAGCAGTTCTTC. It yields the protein CASSLNRGNNEQFF.

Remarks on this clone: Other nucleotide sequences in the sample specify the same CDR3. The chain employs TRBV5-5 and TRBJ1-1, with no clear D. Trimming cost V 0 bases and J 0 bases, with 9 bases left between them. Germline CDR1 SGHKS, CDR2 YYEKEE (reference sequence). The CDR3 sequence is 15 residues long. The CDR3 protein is CASSLGRGMNTEAFF. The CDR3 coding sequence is TGTGCCAGCAGCTTGGGGCGCGGGATGAACACTGAAGCTTTCTTT.

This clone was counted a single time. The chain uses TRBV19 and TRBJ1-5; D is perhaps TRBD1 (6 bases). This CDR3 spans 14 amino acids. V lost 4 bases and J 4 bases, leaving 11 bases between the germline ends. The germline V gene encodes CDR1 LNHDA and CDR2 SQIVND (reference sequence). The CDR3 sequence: CASSTGERNQPQHF. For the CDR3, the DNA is TGTGCCAGTAGTACAGGGGAGAGGAATCAGCCCCAGCATTTT.

The CDR3 here is CASSQEDRVNTF. CDR3 nucleotides: TGTGCCAGCAGCCAAGAGGACAGGGTAAACACCTTC. This chain joins TRBV3-1 (or the pseudogene TRBV3-2) and TRBJ1-2; 8 bases map to TRBD1. Germline loops: CDR1 LGHDT, CDR2 YNNKEL (reference sequence). The CDR3 has 12 amino acids. Trimming removed 0 bases from V and 12 bases from J; junction bases left unmatched: 3.

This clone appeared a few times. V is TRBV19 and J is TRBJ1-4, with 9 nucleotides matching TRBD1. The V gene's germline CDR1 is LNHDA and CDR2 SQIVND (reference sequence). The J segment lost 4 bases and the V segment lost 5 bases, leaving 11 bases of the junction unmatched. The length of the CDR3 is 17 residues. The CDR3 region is CASSPGQGIDYNEKLFF. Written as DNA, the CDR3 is TGTGCCAGTAGTCCGGGACAGGGTATCGACTATAATGAAAAACTGTTTTTT.

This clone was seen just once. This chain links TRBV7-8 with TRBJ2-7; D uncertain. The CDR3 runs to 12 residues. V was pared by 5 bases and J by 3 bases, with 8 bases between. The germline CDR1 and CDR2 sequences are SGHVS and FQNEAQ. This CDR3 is CASSQSFYEQYF. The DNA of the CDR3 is TGTGCCAGCAGCCAATCTTTCTACGAGCAGTACTTC.

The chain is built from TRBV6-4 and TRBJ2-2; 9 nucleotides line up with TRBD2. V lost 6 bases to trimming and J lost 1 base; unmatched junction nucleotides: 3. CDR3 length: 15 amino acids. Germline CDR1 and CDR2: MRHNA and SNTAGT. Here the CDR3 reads CASSASGMNTGELFF. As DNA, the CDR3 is TGTGCCAGCAGCGCTAGCGGGATGAACACCGGGGAGCTGTTTTTT.

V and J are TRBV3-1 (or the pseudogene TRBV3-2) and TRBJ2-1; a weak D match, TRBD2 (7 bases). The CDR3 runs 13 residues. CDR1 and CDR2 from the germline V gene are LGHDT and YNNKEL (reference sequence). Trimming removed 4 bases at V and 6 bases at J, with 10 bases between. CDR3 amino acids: CASSRRGANEQFF. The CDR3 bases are TGTGCCAGCAGCCGACGGGGGGCCAATGAGCAGTTCTTC.

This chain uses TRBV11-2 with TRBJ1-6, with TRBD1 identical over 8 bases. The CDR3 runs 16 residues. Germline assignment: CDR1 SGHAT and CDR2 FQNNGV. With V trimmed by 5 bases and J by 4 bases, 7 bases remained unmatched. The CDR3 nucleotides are TGTGCCAGCAGCCGAGGAGGACAGGGTTATAATTCACCCCTCCACTTT. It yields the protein CASSRGGQGYNSPLHF.

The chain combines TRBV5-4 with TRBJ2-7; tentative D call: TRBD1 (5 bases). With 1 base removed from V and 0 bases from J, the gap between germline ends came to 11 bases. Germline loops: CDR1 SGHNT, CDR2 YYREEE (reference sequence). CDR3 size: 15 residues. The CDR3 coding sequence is TGTGCCAGCAGCTTGCGCCAGGGAAGCTCCTACGAGCAGTACTTC. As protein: CASSLRQGSSYEQYF.

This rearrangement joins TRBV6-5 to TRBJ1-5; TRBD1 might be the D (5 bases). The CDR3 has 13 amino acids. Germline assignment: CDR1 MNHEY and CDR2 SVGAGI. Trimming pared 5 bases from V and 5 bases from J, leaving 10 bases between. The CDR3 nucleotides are TGTGCCAGCAGTCGTACAGGCGATCAGCCCCAGCATTTT. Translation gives CASSRTGDQPQHF.

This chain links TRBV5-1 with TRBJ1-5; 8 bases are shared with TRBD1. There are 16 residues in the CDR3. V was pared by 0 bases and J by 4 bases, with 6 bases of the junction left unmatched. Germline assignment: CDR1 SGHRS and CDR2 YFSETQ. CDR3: CASSLEPGGPNQPQHF. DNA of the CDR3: TGCGCCAGCAGCTTGGAGCCAGGGGGCCCGAATCAGCCCCAGCATTTT. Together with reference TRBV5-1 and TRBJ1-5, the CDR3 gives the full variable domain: KAGVTQTPRYLIKTRGQQVTLSCSPISGHRSVSWYQQTPGQGLQFLFEYFSETQRNKGNFPGRFSGRQFSNSRSEMNVSTLELGDSALYLCASSLEPGGPNQPQHFGDGTRLSIL.

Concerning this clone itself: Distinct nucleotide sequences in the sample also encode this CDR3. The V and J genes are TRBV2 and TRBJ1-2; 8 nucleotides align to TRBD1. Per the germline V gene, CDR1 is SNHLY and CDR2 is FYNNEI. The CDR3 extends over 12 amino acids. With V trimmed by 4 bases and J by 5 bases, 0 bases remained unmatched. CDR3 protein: CASSGQGYGYTF. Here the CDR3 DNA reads TGTGCCAGCAGTGGACAGGGGTATGGCTACACCTTC.

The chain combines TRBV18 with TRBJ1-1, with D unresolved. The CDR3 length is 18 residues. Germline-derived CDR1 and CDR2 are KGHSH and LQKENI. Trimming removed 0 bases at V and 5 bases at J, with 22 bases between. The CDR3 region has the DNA TGTGCCAGCTCACCACCGTACAGTATTACGGACGGAGGTACTGAAGCTTTCTTT. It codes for CASSPPYSITDGGTEAFF.

CDR3 coding DNA: TGTGCCAGCTCACGGGGTGGAGAGCGGGTCCTCGAGCAGTACTTC. It encodes CASSRGGERVLEQYF. The chain links TRBV18 to TRBJ2-7, with D possibly matching TRBD2 (6 bases). V was pared by 4 bases and J by 6 bases, with 19 bases between. Germline CDR1 and CDR2: KGHSH and LQKENI. This CDR3 comprises 15 residues.

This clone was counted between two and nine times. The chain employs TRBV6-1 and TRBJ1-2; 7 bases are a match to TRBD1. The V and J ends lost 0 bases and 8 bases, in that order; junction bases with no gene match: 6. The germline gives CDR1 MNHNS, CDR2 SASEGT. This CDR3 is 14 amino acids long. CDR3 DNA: TGTGCCAGCAGTGAAGCCTGGGACAGACCGGGCTACACCTTC. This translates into CASSEAWDRPGYTF.

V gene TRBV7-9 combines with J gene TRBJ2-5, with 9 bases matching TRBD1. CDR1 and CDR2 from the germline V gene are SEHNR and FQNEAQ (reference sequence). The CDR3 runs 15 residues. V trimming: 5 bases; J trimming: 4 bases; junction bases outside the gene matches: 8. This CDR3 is CASSTQTGGGETQYF. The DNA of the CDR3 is TGTGCCAGCAGCACACAAACAGGGGGCGGAGAGACCCAGTACTTC. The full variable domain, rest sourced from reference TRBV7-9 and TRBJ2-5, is DTGVSQNPRHKITKRGQNVTFRCDPISEHNRLYWYRQTLGQGPEFLTYFQNEAQLEKSRLLSDRFSAERPKGSFSTLEIQRTEQGDSAMYLCASSTQTGGGETQYFGPGTRLLVL.